This TCR beta chain was documented in a study of shared clonotypes between healthy human individuals. This clone was observed a few times. The same CDR3 arises from other DNA sequences in this sample as well. The study separated CD4+ cells into CD45RA+ naive and CD45RA-negative memory subsets. Execution of the assay was at deep level. Sequenced by immunoSEQ multiplex PCR; TCRdb stores in-frame clones only, minus some. The sample contains about 980,000 clones, more than 75% of which appear only once. This sequence originates from a man between 18 and 35 years old in good health. What was sequenced was memory CD4+ T cells sorted from blood. Subset: CD45RA-negative fraction.

The CDR3 reads CASSLGGYEQYF. The CDR3 DNA is TGCGCCAGCAGCTTGGGAGGCTACGAGCAGTACTTC. This chain connects TRBV5-1 to TRBJ2-7; no firm D call. V was clipped by 0 bases and J by 3 bases, with 4 bases between them. Germline V CDR1 and CDR2: SGHRS, YFSETQ. The CDR3 length is 12 residues.